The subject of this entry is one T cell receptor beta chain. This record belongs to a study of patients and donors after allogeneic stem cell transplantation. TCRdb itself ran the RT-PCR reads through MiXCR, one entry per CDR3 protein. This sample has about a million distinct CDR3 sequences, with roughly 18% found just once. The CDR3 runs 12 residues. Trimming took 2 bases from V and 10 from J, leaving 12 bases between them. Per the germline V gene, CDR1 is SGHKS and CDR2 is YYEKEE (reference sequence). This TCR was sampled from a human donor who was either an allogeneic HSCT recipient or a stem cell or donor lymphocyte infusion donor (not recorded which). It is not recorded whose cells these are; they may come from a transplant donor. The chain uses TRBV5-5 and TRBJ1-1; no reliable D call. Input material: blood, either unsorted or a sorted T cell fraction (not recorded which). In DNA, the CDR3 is TGTGCCAGCAGCTTCGGAACCGAGGGAGCTTTCTTT. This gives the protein CASSFGTEGAFF.